The present T cell receptor (beta chain) was sequenced within a study of cytomegalovirus exposure and HLA in healthy donors. General study points: Associated with HLA alleles at 0.05 false discovery rate in a later analysis were 16,951 TCR beta sequences.

CDR3 length: 15 residues. Germline-derived CDR1 and CDR2 are SGHTA and FQGNSA. V shed 2 bases, J shed 3 bases, and the junction held 4 bases outside the gene matches. With regard to this clone: Its antigen remains unknown.

Primers: 60 Vbeta forward and 13 Jbeta reverse. Repertoires were generated with immunoSEQ multiplex PCR, while TCRdb's copy carries only in-frame clones and drops some. The sample includes some 150,000 clones, roughly 83% of them seen just once. This receptor was taken from a man aged 40-49 years in good health and CMV-seronegative. J is TRBJ1-5 and V is TRBV7-2; TRBD1 aligns across 7 bases. Specimen: PBMCs. CDR3: CASSLSRGDNQPQHF. Written as DNA, the CDR3 is TGTGCCAGCAGCTTATCCAGGGGGGACAATCAGCCCCAGCATTTT.